The clone carrying this T cell receptor beta chain was counted only a few times. The target antigen is unknown. These data belong to a study of T cells after yellow fever vaccination. For the study at large: For low cell numbers, libraries were made with SMART-Seq v4 Ultra Low Input. Study findings and constraints: CD4 and CD8 compartments shared a small share of clonotypes. FACS-sorted repertoires could harbor abundant contaminating bulk-population clonotypes.

Researchers made TCR cDNA using 5'RACE template switching, and this step added a universal primer site and UMIs. MiXCR, run by TCRdb on the 5' RACE reads, gives a single entry per CDR3 protein. The table includes some 670,000 distinct CDR3 sequences, approximately 13% detected once. Losses at the gene ends were 0 bases for V and 5 bases for J; bases not matched to a gene: 0. CDR1 is SGHDT and CDR2 is YYEEEE in the germline V gene. The CDR3 is 14 amino acids. The chain has TRBV5-6 and TRBJ1-5; 9 nucleotides align to TRBD1. Sequenced material: PBMCs, taken on the day of the yellow fever booster vaccination. The sequence was collected from a man in his thirties or forties who received the YFV17D yellow fever vaccine. CDR3 region: CASSLGTGDQPQHF. The CDR3 coding sequence is TGTGCCAGCAGCTTGGGGACAGGGGATCAGCCCCAGCATTTT.